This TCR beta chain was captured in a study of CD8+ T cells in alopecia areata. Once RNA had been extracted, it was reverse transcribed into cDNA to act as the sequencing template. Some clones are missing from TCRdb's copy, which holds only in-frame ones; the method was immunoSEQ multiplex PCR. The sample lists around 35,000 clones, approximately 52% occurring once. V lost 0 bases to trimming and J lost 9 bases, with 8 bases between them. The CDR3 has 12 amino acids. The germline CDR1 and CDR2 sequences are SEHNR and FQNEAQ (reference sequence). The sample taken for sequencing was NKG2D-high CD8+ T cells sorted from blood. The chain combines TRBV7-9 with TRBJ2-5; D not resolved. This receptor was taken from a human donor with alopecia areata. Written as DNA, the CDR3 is TGTGCCAGCAGCTTAGCGCTCGAGGCCCAGTACTTC. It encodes CASSLALEAQYF.